The 25 T cell receptor beta chains below come from one sample, sequenced in a study of cytomegalovirus exposure and HLA in healthy donors. Amplification used 60 Vbeta primers and 13 Jbeta primers. Generated by immunoSEQ multiplex PCR, the TCRdb table keeps only in-frame clones and is missing some. The sample has approximately 100,000 clones, less than 10% seen once. Sequencing was carried out using PBMCs. The receptors stem from a man aged 45 to 65 in good health and CMV-seropositive.

This clone has a handful of counts. The J gene is TRBJ2-1, the V gene TRBV6-4; TRBD2 aligns across 8 bases. The CDR3 totals 17 residues. The ends lost 5 bases at V and 6 bases at J; junction bases unmatched: 15. Germline V lookup: CDR1 MRHNA, CDR2 SNTAGT. The CDR3 loop is CASSPSGSGSMSNEQFF. DNA for the CDR3: TGTGCCAGCAGTCCTAGCGGCAGCGGGAGTATGAGCAATGAGCAGTTCTTC.

This clone occurred a few times. DNA of the CDR3: TGTGCCAGCAGTTACTTGGGACTAGCGGGCTACGAGCAGTACTTC. Translation gives CASSYLGLAGYEQYF. This chain uses TRBV6-8 with TRBJ2-7; the match to TRBD2 covers 12 bases. Germline trimming cut 1 base from V and 3 bases from J; bases unmatched to any gene: 1. This CDR3 has 15 amino acids. Germline lookup yields CDR1 MNHGY and CDR2 SAAAGT.

J is TRBJ2-1 and V is TRBV5-8; D is unclear. Germline CDR1 and CDR2: SGHTS and YDEGEE. The CDR3 spans 14 residues. Deletions cut 3 bases from V and 0 bases from J, with 7 bases between. CDR3 amino acids: CASSYLSSYNEQFF. DNA of the CDR3: TGTGCCAGCAGCTACTTGAGCTCCTACAATGAGCAGTTCTTC.

The rearrangement links TRBV6-1 to TRBJ1-1; 7 bases agree with TRBD1. The CDR3 has 11 residues. CDR1 and CDR2 (germline): MNHNS, SASEGT. Germline trimming cut 6 bases from V and 7 bases from J; bases unmatched to any gene: 2. The CDR3 coding sequence is TGTGCCAGCAGGGGACAGTATGAAGCTTTCTTT. This gives the protein CASRGQYEAFF.

This clone was picked up a small number of times. This chain joins TRBV4-3 and TRBJ1-1, with 7 bases that match TRBD1. V dropped 5 bases and J dropped 4; count of bases not matched to a gene: 10. This CDR3 has 15 amino acids. CDR1 LGHNA and CDR2 YSLEER come from the germline V gene. CDR3 DNA sequence: TGCGCCAGCAGCGACAGGGCCCTTGGGGGCACTGAAGCTTTCTTT. Its protein is CASSDRALGGTEAFF.

This clone was recorded a few times. This sequence joins TRBV19 and TRBJ2-5; 8 bases map to TRBD1. The CDR3 contains 21 residues. The germline gives CDR1 LNHDA, CDR2 SQIVND (reference sequence). V trimming: 6 bases; J trimming: 4 bases; junction bases outside the gene matches: 28. CDR3 sequence (DNA): TGTGCCAGTAGAGTATGGGCCGGGACAGGATGGGGTAGTGGGTCGGTAGAGACCCAGTACTTC. Translation gives CASRVWAGTGWGSGSVETQYF.

This clone was seen a few times. CDR3: CATSRDPPLAGGTDTQYF. The CDR3 DNA reads TGTGCCACCAGCAGAGATCCACCTCTAGCGGGCGGCACAGATACGCAGTATTTT. V gene TRBV15 combines with J gene TRBJ2-3; 8 nucleotides agree with TRBD2. CDR1 and CDR2 (germline): LNHNV, YYDKDF (reference sequence). This CDR3 has 18 residues. The ends lost 0 bases at V and 1 base at J; junction bases unmatched: 9.

This CDR3 is CASSPPNGRAYQPQHF. DNA of the CDR3: TGTGCCAGCTCACCACCTAACGGCAGGGCCTATCAGCCCCAGCATTTT. This chain connects TRBV18 to TRBJ1-5; D perhaps matches TRBD1 (5 bases). Germline V gene lookup returns CDR1 KGHSH and CDR2 LQKENI. Deletions cut 0 bases from V and 5 bases from J, with 14 bases between. The CDR3 has 16 amino acids.

The chain uses TRBV28 and TRBJ1-2; tentatively, D is TRBD1 (6 bases). V shed 3 bases and J shed 5 bases, with 13 bases lying between them. This CDR3 region has 14 residues. Per the germline V gene, CDR1 is MDHEN and CDR2 is SYDVKM. The CDR3 loop reads CASSFGGALYGYTF. The DNA of the CDR3 is TGTGCCAGCAGTTTCGGGGGGGCTCTTTATGGCTACACCTTC.

CDR3 residues: CASSSHSGGNGSPLHF. The CDR3, as DNA: TGTGCCAGCAGCTCTCACTCGGGGGGAAACGGTTCACCCCTCCACTTT. This chain uses TRBV7-2 with TRBJ1-6, with D perhaps TRBD1 (5 bases). CDR1 SGHTA and CDR2 FQGNSA come from the germline V gene. The CDR3 is 16 residues long. Trimming removed 4 bases at V and 9 bases at J, with 19 bases between.

J is TRBJ2-6 and V is TRBV14; D unclear. This CDR3 spans 15 amino acids. Trimming pared 8 bases from V and 4 bases from J, leaving 15 bases between. Germline CDR1 is SGHDN and CDR2 is FVKESK. The CDR3 sequence is CASSTPDPGANVLTF. The CDR3 bases are TGTGCCAGCTCGACACCCGACCCCGGGGCCAACGTCCTGACTTTC.

The V gene is TRBV21-1, the J gene TRBJ2-2; the table calls TRBD2, which could not be checked here. TRBV21-1 is a listed pseudogene. The CDR3 totals 17 residues. The CDR3 spells CASSKAPSGANTGELFF. DNA of the CDR3: TGTGCCAGCAGCAAAGCGCCTAGCGGGGCCAACACCGGGGAGCTGTTTTTT.

The V gene is TRBV4-3, the J gene TRBJ2-3, with D possibly matching TRBD2 (5 bases). The CDR3 has 16 residues. With 2 bases removed from V and 2 bases from J, the gap between germline ends came to 14 bases. Germline CDR1 is LGHNA and CDR2 is YSLEER. CDR3 DNA: TGCGCCAGCAGCCAACGATCGAGCGGTACCACAGATACGCAGTATTTT. Translation: CASSQRSSGTTDTQYF.

The chain joins TRBV28 to TRBJ2-7, with D possibly matching TRBD1 (7 bases). V was pared by 4 bases and J by 5 bases, with 21 bases between. Germline assignment: CDR1 MDHEN and CDR2 SYDVKM. CDR3 length: 16 residues. CDR3 in amino acids: CASSSPAGGLVHEQYF. CDR3 DNA: TGTGCCAGCAGTTCCCCGGCAGGGGGGTTGGTACACGAGCAGTACTTC.

V gene TRBV28 combines with J gene TRBJ1-3; no clear D gene. The CDR3 spans 19 residues. Germline assignment: CDR1 MDHEN and CDR2 SYDVKM. V gave up 5 bases and J gave up 0 bases, with 23 bases separating them. DNA of the CDR3: TGTGCCAGCAGTAATTTACGGGATCTTATACGACACTCTGGAAACACCATATATTTT. Its translation: CASSNLRDLIRHSGNTIYF.

The chain recombines TRBV10-3 with TRBJ2-2; no reliable D call. Per germline, CDR1 ENHRY and CDR2 SYGVKD. Trimming took off 11 bases at V and 2 bases at J, with 15 bases between the two ends. This CDR3 spans 14 amino acids. Here the CDR3 DNA reads TGTGCCGTTCCTTTCGGAGCTAACACCGGGGAGCTGTTTTTT. This encodes CAVPFGANTGELFF.

This clone came up a few times. The CDR3 protein is CATTRGGPNTEAFF. The CDR3 nucleotides are TGTGCCACCACTCGGGGGGGGCCGAACACTGAAGCTTTCTTT. The chain carries TRBV6-1 and TRBJ1-1, with a weak D call TRBD1 (6 bases). Germline assignment: CDR1 MNHNS and CDR2 SASEGT. The germline V and J ends were trimmed by 10 bases and 1 base, with 16 bases remaining between them. The CDR3 has 14 residues.

V and J are TRBV5-4 and TRBJ2-5, with TRBD1 identical over 10 bases. Germline V gene lookup returns CDR1 SGHNT and CDR2 YYREEE (reference sequence). The CDR3 spans 17 residues. V shed 4 bases and J 0 bases; nucleotides not matched to a gene: 9. CDR3 DNA sequence: TGTGCCAGCAGCCCGACTCCCGGGACAGGGGACCAAGAGACCCAGTACTTC. This encodes CASSPTPGTGDQETQYF.

The genes are TRBV18 and TRBJ1-2, with 7 bases lining up with TRBD1. The junction had 5 bases not matched to a gene; V was cut back by 8 bases and J by 2 bases. Per the germline V gene, CDR1 is KGHSH and CDR2 is LQKENI. The CDR3 contains 13 residues. The CDR3, as DNA: TGTGCCAGCGGGGACAGCGCCAACTATGGCTACACCTTC. It specifies CASGDSANYGYTF. Supplemented by reference TRBV18 and TRBJ1-2, the full variable domain reads NAGVMQNPRHLVRRRGQEARLRCSPMKGHSHVYWYRQLPEEGLKFMVYLQKENIIDESGMPKERFSAEFPKEGPSILRIQQVVRGDSAAYFCASGDSANYGYTFGSGTRLTVV.

This clone was found a few times. The V gene is TRBV6-1, the J gene TRBJ1-1; a possible D gene is TRBD1 (6 bases). Trimming cost V 3 bases and J 8 bases, with 10 bases left between them. The length of the CDR3 is 12 residues. Germline lookup yields CDR1 MNHNS and CDR2 SASEGT. In DNA, the CDR3 is TGTGCCAGCAGTGATCAGGGGTGGGAAGCTTTCTTT. Protein: CASSDQGWEAFF.

This clone was counted between two and nine times. This chain uses TRBV28 with TRBJ2-7; 13 nucleotides align to TRBD2. This CDR3 has 15 residues. Per germline, CDR1 MDHEN and CDR2 SYDVKM. Losses at the gene ends were 5 bases for V and 1 base for J; bases not matched to a gene: 2. The CDR3 is CASSEGLAGSYEQYF. CDR3 sequence (DNA): TGTGCCAGCAGTGAGGGACTAGCGGGATCCTACGAGCAGTACTTC.

There are a few counts of this clone. The chain carries TRBV4-2 and TRBJ2-2; 8 positions agree with TRBD1. Germline V CDR1 and CDR2: LGHNA, YNFKEQ. Trimming at V came to 5 bases and at J to 1 base, leaving 3 bases not matched to a gene. CDR3 length equals 15 residues. The CDR3 DNA reads as TGTGCCAGCAGCTATGGACAGGGGAACACCGGGGAGCTGTTTTTT. Translating it yields CASSYGQGNTGELFF.

This clone was seen only once. The chain recombines TRBV10-3 with TRBJ2-1, with 8 bases fitting TRBD2. The CDR3 sequence is 15 residues long. Germline CDR1 reads ENHRY; CDR2 reads SYGVKD. With 0 bases clipped from V and 4 bases from J, the junction kept 2 bases outside the gene matches. CDR3 residues: CAISESLAGYNEQFF. Here the CDR3 DNA reads TGTGCCATCAGTGAGTCCTTAGCGGGGTACAATGAGCAGTTCTTC.

This clone was observed a handful of times. This specimen includes other DNA sequences encoding the same CDR3. This sequence joins TRBV21-1 and TRBJ1-6; TRBD1 is taken as the D call from the table, unchecked against the DNA. TRBV21-1 is a pseudogene. The CDR3 totals 15 residues. The CDR3 coding sequence is TGTGCCAGCAGGTGGACAGGCTCCTATAATTCACCCCTCCACTTT. Protein product: CASRWTGSYNSPLHF.

This clone has just a few counts. J is TRBJ2-1 and V is TRBV5-5; the match to TRBD2 covers 9 bases. The CDR3 runs to 17 residues. Germline loops: CDR1 SGHKS, CDR2 YYEKEE (reference sequence). V lost 1 base, J lost 7 bases, and 12 bases stayed unmatched. CDR3 region: CASSLNLGGRAKNEQFF. Written as DNA, the CDR3 is TGTGCCAGCAGCTTGAATCTTGGCGGGAGGGCAAAAAATGAGCAGTTCTTC.